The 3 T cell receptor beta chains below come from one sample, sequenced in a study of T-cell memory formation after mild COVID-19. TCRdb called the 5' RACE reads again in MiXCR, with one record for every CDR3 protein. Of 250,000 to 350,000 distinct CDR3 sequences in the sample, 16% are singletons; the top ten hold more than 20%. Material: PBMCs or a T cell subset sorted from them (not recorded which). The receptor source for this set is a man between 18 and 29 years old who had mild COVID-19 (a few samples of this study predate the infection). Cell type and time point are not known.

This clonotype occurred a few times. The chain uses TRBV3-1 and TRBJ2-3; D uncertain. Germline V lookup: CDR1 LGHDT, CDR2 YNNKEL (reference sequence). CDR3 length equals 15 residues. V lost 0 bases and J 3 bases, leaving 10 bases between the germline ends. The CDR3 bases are TGTGCCAGCAGCCAAGATGGGAAGGAGACAGATACGCAGTATTTT. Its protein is CASSQDGKETDTQYF.

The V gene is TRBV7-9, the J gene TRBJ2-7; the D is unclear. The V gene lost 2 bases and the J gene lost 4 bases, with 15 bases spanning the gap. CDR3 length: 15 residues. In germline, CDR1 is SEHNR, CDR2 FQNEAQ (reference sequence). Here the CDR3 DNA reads TGTGCCAGCAGCTTATCACGTGGGGATGGGTACGAGCAGTACTTC. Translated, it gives CASSLSRGDGYEQYF. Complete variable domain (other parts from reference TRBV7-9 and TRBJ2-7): DTGVSQNPRHKITKRGQNVTFRCDPISEHNRLYWYRQTLGQGPEFLTYFQNEAQLEKSRLLSDRFSAERPKGSFSTLEIQRTEQGDSAMYLCASSLSRGDGYEQYFGPGTRLTVT.

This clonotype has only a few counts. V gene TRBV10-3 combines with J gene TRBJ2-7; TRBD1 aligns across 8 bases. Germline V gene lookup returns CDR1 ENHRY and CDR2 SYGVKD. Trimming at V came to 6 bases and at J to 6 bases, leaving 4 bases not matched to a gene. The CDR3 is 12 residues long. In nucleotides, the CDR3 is TGTGCCATCAGACCAGACAGGGGCGAGCAGTACGTC. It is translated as CAIRPDRGEQYV.